This is a list of T cell receptor beta chains from one sample in a study of glioma-infiltrating T cells after dendritic cell vaccination. The method was immunoSEQ multiplex PCR; TCRdb's version includes in-frame clones alone and lacks a portion of them. The data contain around 32,000 clones, roughly 90% of them singletons. This specimen was blood, taken before dendritic cell vaccination. These receptors were taken from a human donor with glioblastoma. Each CDR3 is given with its conserved first and last residue. The D gene is left open where the match is weak. Not every row has a clone size; where given, it reads once, few, many or a size class.

abundance	j_gene	v_gene	d_gene	CDR3aa	CDR3nt
NA	TRBJ2-7	TRBV7-9	NA	CASSPPSQARSYEQYF	TGTGCCAGCAGCCCCCCTAGCCAGGCCCGCTCCTACGAGCAGTACTTC
NA	TRBJ2-7	TRBV14	NA	CASSHGRGRGEKQYF	TGTGCCAGCAGCCATGGGAGGGGCAGGGGAGAGAAGCAGTACTTC
NA	TRBJ1-5	TRBV2	NA	CASSEWQGVQPQHF	TGTGCCAGCAGTGAATGGCAAGGAGTGCAGCCCCAGCATTTT
NA	TRBJ2-3	TRBV7-2	TRBD2	CASSSGLAGRTDTQYF	TGTGCCAGCAGCTCGGGACTAGCGGGGCGCACAGATACGCAGTATTTT
NA	TRBJ1-1	TRBV6-5	NA	CASGPAVFGTEAFF	TGTGCCAGCGGGCCCGCAGTTTTTGGCACTGAAGCTTTCTTT
once	TRBJ2-5	TRBV5-5	NA	CASSAEGGQTQYF	TGTGCCAGCAGCGCCGAGGGAGGACAGACCCAGTACTTC
NA	TRBJ2-7	TRBV7-6	TRBD2	CASSRAGDLYEQYF	TGTGCCAGCAGCCGAGCGGGGGACCTCTACGAGCAGTACTTC
NA	TRBJ2-7	TRBV5-1	TRBD1	CASSPRTGLTGEQYF	TGCGCCAGCAGCCCAAGGACAGGCCTCACCGGCGAGCAGTACTTC
once	TRBJ1-3	TRBV30	NA	CAWSDSPASGNTIYF	TGTGCCTGGTCCGACAGCCCGGCATCTGGAAACACCATATATTTT
once	TRBJ2-3	TRBV5-1	NA	CASSLAGGTDTQYF	TGCGCCAGCAGCTTAGCGGGCGGGACAGATACGCAGTATTTT
NA	TRBJ1-4	TRBV5-1	NA	CASSLSREDEKLFF	TGCGCCAGCAGCTTGTCACGGGAAGATGAAAAACTGTTTTTT
NA	TRBJ1-5	TRBV7-8	NA	CASSTLGGNQPQHF	TGTGCCAGCAGCACCCTGGGGGGTAATCAGCCCCAGCATTTT
once	TRBJ2-3	TRBV12-2	NA	CASRLLSGGVPTDTQYF	TGTGCAAGTCGCTTACTTAGCGGGGGGGTTCCCACAGATACGCAGTATTTT
NA	TRBJ2-7	TRBV13	NA	CASSSRQRTYEQYF	TGTGCCAGCAGTTCTAGACAGCGAACCTACGAGCAGTACTTC
once	TRBJ1-6	TRBV18	NA	CASSREAGDNSPLHF	TGTGCCAGCTCTCGAGAAGCGGGGGATAATTCACCCCTCCACTTT
NA	TRBJ1-2	TRBV5-8	TRBD1	CASSYGTGRGPGYGYTF	TGTGCCAGCAGCTACGGGACAGGGAGAGGGCCTGGCTATGGCTACACCTTC
NA	TRBJ2-1	TRBV4-2	NA	CASSHMSSYNEQFF	TGTGCCAGCAGCCATATGAGCTCCTACAATGAGCAGTTCTTC
NA	TRBJ2-1	TRBV5-1	NA	CASSLTQVRGEQFF	TGCGCCAGCAGCTTGACACAGGTTCGCGGTGAGCAGTTCTTC
NA	TRBJ2-2	TRBV7-2	TRBD2	CASSQEAGGLGGTGELFF	TGTGCCAGCAGCCAGGAAGCGGGGGGGCTCGGAGGCACCGGGGAGCTGTTTTTT
NA	TRBJ2-1	TRBV23-1	NA	CASRGDREDEQFF	TGCGCCAGCAGGGGCGACAGGGAGGATGAGCAGTTCTTC
NA	TRBJ1-2	TRBV18	NA	CASSPPSRGAYGYTF	TGTGCCAGCTCACCACCGAGTCGGGGGGCGTATGGCTACACCTTC
NA	TRBJ2-5	TRBV4-2	TRBD2	CASSQRRGAGVQETQYF	TGTGCCAGCAGCCAGCGACGGGGAGCGGGGGTCCAAGAGACCCAGTACTTC
NA	TRBJ2-4	TRBV7-2	NA	CASSLSSRRGQNIQYF	TGTGCCAGCAGCTTAAGTTCTCGGCGGGGACAAAACATTCAGTACTTC
NA	TRBJ2-7	TRBV7-2	TRBD1	CASSFGQGVFEQYF	TGTGCCAGCAGCTTTGGGCAGGGGGTATTCGAGCAGTACTTC
once	TRBJ2-5	TRBV5-1	TRBD2	CASSPTSGGSETQYF	TGCGCCAGCAGCCCGACTAGCGGGGGTTCGGAGACCCAGTACTTC
NA	TRBJ1-2	TRBV6-6	NA	CASSYGQNTYRGYTF	TGTGCCAGCAGTTACGGGCAGAACACTTATAGGGGCTACACCTTC
NA	TRBJ1-6	TRBV11-3	TRBD1	CASSSIKQGAHLHF	TGTGCCAGCAGCTCCATAAAACAGGGGGCTCACCTCCACTTT
NA	TRBJ2-5	TRBV7-2	NA	CASSLTSLGDGGRTQYF	TGTGCCAGCAGCTTAACATCCCTCGGCGACGGGGGAAGGACCCAGTACTTC
NA	TRBJ2-5	TRBV18	TRBD2	CASPDGRGQHVLAGATKETQYF	TGTGCCAGCCCAGACGGTAGGGGGCAACATGTTCTAGCGGGGGCGACCAAAGAGACCCAGTACTTC
NA	TRBJ1-5	TRBV7-2	NA	CASSSARNQPQHF	TGTGCCAGCAGCTCCGCGAGGAATCAGCCCCAGCATTTT
NA	TRBJ2-1	TRBV27	TRBD2	CASSLTAGGLDEQFF	TGTGCCAGCAGTTTAACAGCGGGGGGCCTGGATGAGCAGTTCTTC
NA	TRBJ2-1	TRBV5-1	TRBD2	CASRTRTSGGPVTNEQFF	TGCGCCAGCAGAACCCGGACTAGCGGGGGGCCAGTCACCAATGAGCAGTTCTTC
once	TRBJ2-1	TRBV7-2	NA	CASSTTGSNEQFF	TGTGCCAGCAGCACAACAGGATCCAATGAGCAGTTCTTC
NA	TRBJ2-1	TRBV5-1	TRBD2	CASSLGLSGGANDEQFF	TGCGCCAGCAGCCTGGGCCTTAGCGGGGGGGCCAACGATGAGCAGTTCTTC
NA	TRBJ2-7	TRBV5-4	TRBD1	CASSLGGQGVEQYF	TGTGCCAGCAGCTTGGGCGGACAGGGGGTGGAGCAGTACTTC
NA	TRBJ2-2	TRBV6-5	NA	CASSYAGGELFF	TGTGCCAGCAGTTACGCCGGCGGGGAGCTGTTTTTT
NA	TRBJ2-3	TRBV5-1	TRBD1	CASRTGGTDTQYF	TGCGCCAGCAGGACAGGGGGCACAGATACGCAGTATTTT
NA	TRBJ2-7	TRBV5-6	TRBD1	CASRRTGEYEQYF	TGTGCCAGCAGGCGGACAGGAGAGTACGAGCAGTACTTC
NA	TRBJ1-2	TRBV7-9	TRBD1	CASSLGTGADGYTF	TGTGCCAGCAGCTTAGGAACAGGGGCGGATGGCTACACCTTC
NA	TRBJ2-5	TRBV5-6	TRBD1	CASSLLSLGTDQETQYF	TGTGCCAGCAGCTTGCTTTCATTAGGGACAGATCAAGAGACCCAGTACTTC